Shown below are 27 T cell receptor beta chains from a single sample sequenced in a study of siplizumab effects on memory and regulatory T cells. Some clones are missing from TCRdb's copy, which holds only in-frame ones; the method was immunoSEQ multiplex PCR. Counted here are about 15,000 clones, 40% to 55% occurring once; the ten biggest clones make up about 7.8%. Antigens of these TCRs are unknown. Cells from the mixed lymphocyte reaction were cocultured for six to seven days at 37°C. Material: CFSE-low (dividing) CD4+ T cells sorted from an allogeneic mixed lymphocyte reaction. These receptors were obtained from a human donor in good health; the cells came from an allogeneic mixed lymphocyte reaction. Some clones in this sample may be carry-over from other donors' samples.

This clone showed up just a few times. The chain employs TRBV2 and TRBJ2-7; D not certain. Between the trimmed V and J ends, which lost 8 bases and 2 bases, there was a span of 4 bases. The CDR3 sequence is 10 residues long. Germline CDR1 and CDR2: SNHLY and FYNNEI. The chain's CDR3 is CASETYEQYF. The CDR3 region has the DNA TGTGCCAGCGAGACCTACGAGCAGTACTTC.

This clone was seen more than once but under ten times. Other DNA sequences in this specimen translate into the identical CDR3. V and J are TRBV10-3 and TRBJ1-5; D call uncertain. CDR1 is ENHRY and CDR2 is SYGVKD in the germline V gene. The CDR3 runs to 12 residues. V gave up 0 bases and J gave up 6 bases, with 3 bases separating them. The CDR3, as DNA: TGTGCCATCAGTGAGTCTGGTCAGCCCCAGCATTTT. As protein: CAISESGQPQHF.

V and J are TRBV6-6 and TRBJ2-2; D may be TRBD1 (6 bases). Germline CDR1 is MNHNY and CDR2 is SVGAGI (reference sequence). This CDR3 has 16 residues. Trimming shortened V by 6 bases and J by 3 bases, and 17 bases separated the two germline ends. The CDR3 reads CASRSPGQPDTGELFF. DNA for the CDR3: TGTGCCAGCAGGTCCCCGGGACAACCCGACACCGGGGAGCTGTTTTTT.

This clone appeared a few times. Other DNA sequences in the same sample also yield this CDR3. V gene TRBV6-5 combines with J gene TRBJ2-6; D tentatively fits TRBD1 or TRBD2 (5 bases each). V lost 2 bases and J lost 0, with 5 bases in between. The germline CDR1 and CDR2 sequences are MNHEY and SVGAGI. The CDR3 sequence is 15 residues long. For the CDR3, the DNA is TGTGCCAGCAGTTACGGGGGCTCTGGGGCCAACGTCCTGACTTTC. It codes for CASSYGGSGANVLTF.

V usage is TRBV10-2 and J usage is TRBJ2-7, with D unclear. V lost 2 bases to trimming and J lost 4 bases, with 6 bases between them. The CDR3 has 12 residues. CDR1 and CDR2 (germline): WSHSY, SAAADI. In DNA, the CDR3 is TGCGCCAGCAGTGAGGTAGGGTACGAGCAGTACTTC. It translates to CASSEVGYEQYF.

The chain's CDR3 is CASRRETGLTKSGQFF. Written as DNA, the CDR3 is TGTGCCAGCAGACGCGAAACAGGGTTGACAAAATCGGGGCAGTTCTTC. The chain combines TRBV6-6 with TRBJ2-1, with D possibly matching TRBD1 (6 bases). The CDR3 loop spans 16 amino acids. Germline V gene data show CDR1 as MNHNY and CDR2 as SVGAGI (reference sequence). V lost 6 bases and J lost 12, with 27 bases in between.

The chain recombines TRBV6-5 with TRBJ2-7; perhaps D is TRBD1 or TRBD2 (5 bases each). The CDR3 has 15 residues. Per germline, CDR1 MNHEY and CDR2 SVGAGI. The V gene lost 0 bases and the J gene lost 1 base, with 10 bases spanning the gap. The CDR3 protein is CASSYSTGRSYEQYF. For the CDR3, the DNA is TGTGCCAGCAGTTACTCGACGGGACGATCCTACGAGCAGTACTTC.

This clone is categorized as medium-sized (0.01 to 0.1%). This chain joins TRBV9 and TRBJ2-3; D not resolved. V shed 2 bases and J shed 2 bases, with 9 bases lying between them. Germline CDR1 and CDR2: SGDLS and YYNGEE. The CDR3 contains 14 residues. In nucleotides, the CDR3 is TGTGCCAGCAGCGTGACGGGTACCACAGATACGCAGTATTTT. This gives the protein CASSVTGTTDTQYF.

The chain couples TRBV7-9 to TRBJ2-3, with 7 bases lining up with TRBD2. The V gene end was trimmed by 5 bases and the J gene end by 0 bases; junction bases not matched to a gene: 2. The CDR3 runs 14 residues. Germline values: CDR1 SEHNR, CDR2 FQNEAQ (reference sequence). As DNA, the CDR3 is TGTGCCAGCAGCCTTAGCGGGAGCACAGATACGCAGTATTTT. Translation: CASSLSGSTDTQYF. Full variable domain (missing parts from reference TRBV7-9 and TRBJ2-3): DTGVSQNPRHKITKRGQNVTFRCDPISEHNRLYWYRQTLGQGPEFLTYFQNEAQLEKSRLLSDRFSAERPKGSFSTLEIQRTEQGDSAMYLCASSLSGSTDTQYFGPGTRLTVL.

This clone is classed as medium-sized. The chain uses TRBV4-1 and TRBJ2-1; 8 bases fit TRBD1. The CDR3 is made up of 16 amino acids. CDR1 is MGHRA and CDR2 is YSYEKL in the germline V gene. V trimming: 3 bases; J trimming: 3 bases; junction bases outside the gene matches: 7. CDR3 sequence (DNA): TGCGCCAGCAGCCAGCGGACAGGGATGATCTACAATGAGCAGTTCTTC. Amino acid sequence: CASSQRTGMIYNEQFF.

This clone was observed a few times. The gene calls are TRBV7-8 and TRBJ1-1, with TRBD1 as a possible D gene (5 bases). CDR3 length: 14 amino acids. The V end lost 4 bases, the J end lost 2 bases, and 11 bases lay between the germline ends. Germline V gene lookup returns CDR1 SGHVS and CDR2 FQNEAQ. The CDR3 bases are TGTGCCAGCAGCTACACTGACAGCAACACTGAAGCTTTCTTT. It specifies CASSYTDSNTEAFF. The full variable domain, completed using reference TRBV7-8 and TRBJ1-1, is GAGVSQSPRYKVAKRGQDVALRCDPISGHVSLFWYQQALGQGPEFLTYFQNEAQLDKSGLPSDRFFAERPEGSVSTLKIQRTQQEDSAVYLCASSYTDSNTEAFFGQGTRLTVV.

This clone was observed a handful of times. The chain joins TRBV9 to TRBJ2-3, with D possibly matching TRBD2 (6 bases). This CDR3 region has 15 residues. Trimming cost V 5 bases and J 2 bases, with 15 bases left between them. Germline assignment: CDR1 SGDLS and CDR2 YYNGEE. Here the CDR3 DNA reads TGTGCCAGCAGTTCTCCCGGGACTTTCACAGATACGCAGTATTTT. This translates into CASSSPGTFTDTQYF.

The rearrangement links TRBV7-2 to TRBJ1-5, with D unclear. CDR1 is SGHTA and CDR2 is FQGNSA in the germline V gene. The CDR3 consists of 12 residues. V lost 5 bases and J 3 bases, leaving 5 bases between the germline ends. CDR3 bases: TGTGCCAGCAGCCGGGACAATCAGCCCCAGCATTTT. Protein product: CASSRDNQPQHF.

The chain joins TRBV7-9 to TRBJ1-4; 7 nucleotides match TRBD1. The CDR3 totals 15 residues. V lost 5 bases, J lost 8 bases, and 11 bases stayed unmatched. Germline CDR1 reads SEHNR; CDR2 reads FQNEAQ (reference sequence). The CDR3 loop is CASSRVGGAGEKLFF. The CDR3 nucleotides read TGTGCCAGCAGCCGCGTAGGGGGCGCAGGGGAAAAACTGTTTTTT.

V usage is TRBV5-1 and J usage is TRBJ2-1; possible D gene TRBD2, 6 bases. V lost 5 bases and J 2 bases, leaving 8 bases between the germline ends. This CDR3 region has 13 residues. The germline V gene encodes CDR1 SGHRS and CDR2 YFSETQ. The CDR3 sequence: CASRREAYNEQFF. As DNA, the CDR3 is TGCGCCAGCAGGCGGGAAGCCTACAATGAGCAGTTCTTC.

V is TRBV6-5 and J is TRBJ2-7; 10 bases are shared with TRBD2. The CDR3 sequence is 14 residues long. In germline, CDR1 is MNHEY, CDR2 SVGAGI. J gave up 4 bases and V 6 bases, and 6 bases lay outside the gene matches. The CDR3 loop is CASRPSGSEYEQYF. The CDR3, as DNA: TGTGCCAGCAGGCCTAGCGGGAGTGAATACGAGCAGTACTTC.

This clone was detected only a few times. The chain uses TRBV19 and TRBJ2-7; either TRBD1 or TRBD2 may supply D (6 bases each). V was cut by 3 bases and J by 1 base, with 13 bases left in between. The CDR3 is 15 residues long. Germline values: CDR1 LNHDA, CDR2 SQIVND (reference sequence). CDR3 residues: CASSIAGEASYEQYF. The DNA of the CDR3 is TGTGCCAGTAGTATTGCAGGGGAGGCTTCCTACGAGCAGTACTTC. Full variable domain (missing parts from reference TRBV19 and TRBJ2-7): DGGITQSPKYLFRKEGQNVTLSCEQNLNHDAMYWYRQDPGQGLRLIYYSQIVNDFQKGDIAEGYSVSREKKESFPLTVTSAQKNPTAFYLCASSIAGEASYEQYFGPGTRLTVT.

This chain uses TRBV7-9 with TRBJ2-7; perhaps D is TRBD1 or TRBD2 (5 bases each). This CDR3 is 15 amino acids long. V lost 2 bases and J lost 3, with 14 bases in between. Per germline, CDR1 SEHNR and CDR2 FQNEAQ (reference sequence). The chain's CDR3 is CASSLRWDGFYEQYF. CDR3 nucleotides: TGTGCCAGCAGCTTACGATGGGACGGTTTCTACGAGCAGTACTTC.

The count of this clone is one. This chain connects TRBV7-2 to TRBJ2-7; a possible D gene is TRBD1 (5 bases). The CDR3 runs 14 residues. Germline CDR1 is SGHTA and CDR2 is FQGNSA. Trimming took 4 bases from V and 1 from J, leaving 11 bases between them. CDR3 residues: CASSSGLGSYEQYF. The DNA of the CDR3 is TGTGCCAGCAGCTCAGGGTTGGGGTCCTACGAGCAGTACTTC. The variable domain in full, completed from reference TRBV7-2 and TRBJ2-7, reads GAGVSQSPSNKVTEKGKDVELRCDPISGHTALYWYRQSLGQGLEFLIYFQGNSAPDKSGLPSDRFSAERTGGSVSTLTIQRTQQEDSAVYLCASSSGLGSYEQYFGPGTRLTVT.

The V call is TRBV7-9, the J call TRBJ2-4; D is undetermined. Trimming cost V 1 base and J 1 base, with 5 bases left between them. There are 14 residues in the CDR3. Per germline, CDR1 SEHNR and CDR2 FQNEAQ (reference sequence). The CDR3 DNA follows: TGTGCCAGCAGCTTAGATGGGGCCAAAAACATTCAGTACTTC. It specifies CASSLDGAKNIQYF.

This clone was seen more than once but under ten times. The chain has TRBV6-1 and TRBJ2-7, with D maybe TRBD2 (5 bases). Germline V gene sequence: CDR1 MNHNS, CDR2 SASEGT. CDR3 length: 12 residues. The V and J ends lost 4 bases and 5 bases respectively, with 9 bases between them. Here the CDR3 DNA reads TGTGCCAGCAGTGTCCGGGGAGACGAGCAGTACTTC. Protein: CASSVRGDEQYF.

This clone was detected only a few times. V gene TRBV27 combines with J gene TRBJ1-3, with 12 bases that match TRBD1. J lost 0 bases, V lost 5 bases, and 11 bases had no gene match. CDR1 MNHEY and CDR2 SMNVEV come from the germline V gene (reference sequence). The CDR3 is 19 amino acids. In DNA, the CDR3 is TGTGCCAGCAGTCCACGCTCCGGGACAGGGGGCCGCTCTGGAAACACCATATATTTT. This gives the protein CASSPRSGTGGRSGNTIYF.

This CDR3 is CASSWGPSRDNEQFF. The CDR3 DNA follows: TGTGCCAGCAGCTGGGGACCTTCGAGGGACAATGAGCAGTTCTTC. The gene calls are TRBV7-9 and TRBJ2-1; D is possibly TRBD1 or TRBD2 (5 bases each). The CDR3 length is 15 residues. Trimming pared 4 bases from V and 5 bases from J, leaving 15 bases between. Germline CDR1 reads SEHNR; CDR2 reads FQNEAQ (reference sequence).

This clone was counted between two and nine times. The chain combines TRBV5-4 with TRBJ1-2, with 7 positions matching TRBD1. V was clipped by 4 bases and J by 6 bases; unmatched bases: 3. Germline V gene lookup returns CDR1 SGHNT and CDR2 YYREEE (reference sequence). This CDR3 region has 12 residues. The CDR3 loop reads CASSATGNGYTF. CDR3 sequence (DNA): TGTGCCAGCAGCGCGACAGGGAATGGCTACACCTTC.

This rearrangement joins TRBV19 to TRBJ2-7; 12 nucleotides align to TRBD1. Looked up from germline, CDR1 is LNHDA and CDR2 is SQIVND (reference sequence). The V and J ends lost 5 bases and 3 bases, in that order; junction bases with no gene match: 5. This CDR3 has 15 residues. The CDR3 DNA reads TGTGCCAGTAGTCTCCGGGACAGGGGGCACTACGAGCAGTACTTC. This encodes CASSLRDRGHYEQYF.

This clone ranks as medium-sized (0.01 to 0.1%). The V call is TRBV27, the J call TRBJ1-4, with TRBD1 matching 7 bases. This CDR3 has 15 amino acids. Germline trimming cut 5 bases from V and 8 bases from J; bases unmatched to any gene: 11. Germline V gene sequence: CDR1 MNHEY, CDR2 SMNVEV (reference sequence). CDR3 region: CASSPSRQGQEKLFF. CDR3 in DNA: TGTGCCAGCAGTCCTAGCCGACAGGGACAAGAAAAACTGTTTTTT.

V and J are TRBV5-4 and TRBJ2-7, with 7 bases that match TRBD1. The ends lost 4 bases at V and 4 bases at J; junction bases unmatched: 17. This CDR3 is built from 17 residues. Germline V gene data show CDR1 as SGHNT and CDR2 as YYREEE (reference sequence). The CDR3 region is CASSHQQQGRRVYEQYF. DNA of the CDR3: TGTGCCAGCAGCCACCAACAACAGGGGAGAAGAGTATACGAGCAGTACTTC. The variable domain in full, with the rest retrieved from reference TRBV5-4 and TRBJ2-7, is ETGVTQSPTHLIKTRGQQVTLRCSSQSGHNTVSWYQQALGQGPQFIFQYYREEENGRGNFPPRFSGLQFPNYSSELNVNALELDDSALYLCASSHQQQGRRVYEQYFGPGTRLTVT.